This passage covers 21 T cell receptor beta chains from one sample sequenced in a study of OX40 agonist ivuxolimab in advanced cancers. Method: immunoSEQ multiplex PCR; TCRdb's copy keeps in-frame clones and lacks some. The profile shows around 26,000 clones, approximately 85% of them singletons. Here the sequenced sample was CD4+ or CD8+ T cells sorted from blood, taken in a trial of the OX40 agonist ivuxolimab. The receptors originated from an adult with an advanced solid tumor such as melanoma, head and neck, liver or kidney cancer.

The chain joins TRBV10-2 to TRBJ1-1, with TRBD1 matching over 7 bases. The CDR3 totals 15 residues. Germline V gene sequence: CDR1 WSHSY, CDR2 SAAADI. V shed 5 bases, J shed 4 bases, and the junction held 10 bases outside the gene matches. CDR3 in amino acids: CASSSPGTVGTEAFF. CDR3 nucleotides: TGCGCCAGCAGTAGCCCGGGGACAGTGGGCACTGAAGCTTTCTTT.

The chain is built from TRBV5-4 and TRBJ1-2; 7 bases agree with TRBD1. The CDR3 extends over 16 amino acids. V dropped 4 bases and J dropped 8; count of bases not matched to a gene: 17. The germline gives CDR1 SGHNT, CDR2 YYREEE (reference sequence). In nucleotides, the CDR3 is TGTGCCAGCAGCCTGGGACCCACAGGGGAACTAGGAGGCTACACCTTC. Amino acid sequence: CASSLGPTGELGGYTF.

This clone was seen a few times. The chain couples TRBV13 to TRBJ1-1; the D is unclear. V lost 5 bases, J lost 4 bases, and 5 bases lay in between. Germline assignment: CDR1 PRHDT and CDR2 FYEKMQ (reference sequence). This CDR3 is built from 11 residues. This CDR3 reads CASSSPTEAFF. The DNA for the CDR3 is TGTGCCAGCAGCAGCCCCACTGAAGCTTTCTTT.

The rearrangement links TRBV29-1 to TRBJ2-1; 7 bases match TRBD1. J gave up 1 base and V 0 bases, and 3 bases lay outside the gene matches. CDR3 length: 15 residues. The germline V gene encodes CDR1 SQVTM and CDR2 ANQGSEA. CDR3 sequence: CSVEDLQGSYNEQFF. In nucleotides, the CDR3 is TGCAGCGTTGAAGATCTACAGGGGTCCTACAATGAGCAGTTCTTC.

The chain has TRBV5-1 and TRBJ1-5; TRBD1 agrees at 12 bases. This CDR3 comprises 20 residues. V shed 4 bases and J 0 bases; nucleotides not matched to a gene: 14. CDR1 is SGHRS, CDR2 YFSETQ, per germline. The CDR3 DNA is TGCGCCAGCAGCATCTATACGGGACAGGGGGCCCCATATAGCAATCAGCCCCAGCATTTT. It yields the protein CASSIYTGQGAPYSNQPQHF.

The V call is TRBV28, the J call TRBJ1-4; no definite D call. Germline V gene data show CDR1 as MDHEN and CDR2 as SYDVKM. The CDR3 loop spans 15 amino acids. Trimming took 7 bases from V and 4 from J, leaving 16 bases between them. For the CDR3, the DNA is TGTGCCAGCAATGAAATGGGCAGCTTTAATGAAAAACTGTTTTTT. Protein: CASNEMGSFNEKLFF.

V is TRBV5-1 and J is TRBJ1-3; D ambiguous. Trimming cost V 5 bases and J 2 bases, with 2 bases left between them. CDR1 and CDR2 from the germline V gene are SGHRS and YFSETQ. CDR3 length: 11 amino acids. CDR3: CASRTGNTIYF. The CDR3 DNA is TGCGCCAGCAGGACTGGAAACACCATATATTTT.

CDR3 sequence reads: CASSPLTGVDQPQHF. CDR3 coding DNA: TGTGCCAGCAGCCCTCTGACAGGGGTAGACCAGCCCCAGCATTTT. The chain couples TRBV28 to TRBJ1-5, with 8 bases fitting TRBD1. CDR1 is MDHEN and CDR2 is SYDVKM in the germline V gene. The CDR3 loop spans 15 amino acids. The trim removed 6 bases at V and 7 bases at J, leaving 11 bases unmatched.

The chain links TRBV2 to TRBJ1-6; no firm D call. The germline V and J ends were trimmed by 3 bases and 18 bases, with 18 bases remaining between them. CDR3 length: 13 amino acids. CDR1 and CDR2 from the germline V gene are SNHLY and FYNNEI. In nucleotides, the CDR3 is TGTGCCAGCAGTGAGTCGACCGTCCCCACCACCCACTTT. Its translation is CASSESTVPTTHF.

The CDR3 here is CASSLGGQGLYHEQYF. CDR3 in DNA: TGTGCCAGCAGCTTGGGGGGTCAGGGGCTTTACCACGAGCAGTACTTC. The V gene is TRBV5-6, the J gene TRBJ2-7, with a tentative D call TRBD1 (6 bases). Per germline, CDR1 SGHDT and CDR2 YYEEEE. This CDR3 region has 16 residues. Trimming removed 0 bases from V and 5 bases from J, with 18 bases in between.

The rearrangement links TRBV27 to TRBJ1-6; D remains ambiguous. Trimming left V 8 bases short and J 4 bases short, with 9 bases between. The germline gives CDR1 MNHEY, CDR2 SMNVEV (reference sequence). CDR3 length: 13 amino acids. CDR3 amino acids: CASAYSYNSPLHF. The CDR3 bases are TGTGCCAGCGCCTACAGTTATAATTCACCCCTCCACTTT.

The rearrangement joins TRBV27 to TRBJ2-7; D remains ambiguous. CDR1 MNHEY and CDR2 SMNVEV come from the germline V gene (reference sequence). V was shortened by 0 bases and J by 2 bases, with 5 bases between the two germline ends. This CDR3 has 13 amino acids. The CDR3, as DNA: TGTGCCAGCAGTTTATCTCATGCCTACGAGCAGTACTTC. Its translation is CASSLSHAYEQYF.

The V gene is TRBV7-2, the J gene TRBJ2-7; TRBD1 is a possible D gene (5 bases). CDR1 SGHTA and CDR2 FQGNSA come from the germline V gene. The germline V and J ends were trimmed by 3 bases and 3 bases, with 15 bases remaining between them. CDR3 length: 15 amino acids. The CDR3: CASSFKPGLLYEQYF. The CDR3 coding sequence is TGTGCCAGCAGCTTTAAACCAGGGTTGCTCTACGAGCAGTACTTC.

The V gene is TRBV7-3, the J gene TRBJ2-3; TRBD2 matches at 9 bases. The junction had 4 bases not matched to a gene; V was cut back by 3 bases and J by 3 bases. The CDR3 covers 15 residues. Per germline, CDR1 SGHTA and CDR2 FQGTGA. The CDR3 spells CASSFSGGGTDTQYF. The CDR3 DNA reads TGTGCCAGCAGCTTTAGCGGGGGCGGGACAGATACGCAGTATTTT.

The chain joins TRBV9 to TRBJ2-5, with D hard to call. The germline gives CDR1 SGDLS, CDR2 YYNGEE. V was trimmed by 0 bases and J by 3 bases, leaving 9 bases between them. The length of the CDR3 is 14 residues. The CDR3 loop is CASSVAGGKETQYF. The CDR3 DNA reads TGTGCCAGCAGCGTAGCTGGCGGAAAAGAGACCCAGTACTTC.

The J gene is TRBJ2-7, the V gene TRBV4-1; possibly TRBD2 for D (5 bases). V shed 1 base and J shed 3 bases, with 13 bases lying between them. The CDR3 is made up of 15 amino acids. The germline gives CDR1 MGHRA, CDR2 YSYEKL. The DNA for the CDR3 is TGCGCCAGCAGCCAAGCGGGAACCCCCCTCTACGAGCAGTACTTC. Translation gives CASSQAGTPLYEQYF.

This chain joins TRBV4-1 and TRBJ1-4, with a weak D call TRBD1 (5 bases). The CDR3 covers 18 residues. In germline, CDR1 is MGHRA, CDR2 YSYEKL. V lost 2 bases and J 0 bases, leaving 16 bases between the germline ends. The CDR3 loop reads CASSQPLTVYPTNEKLFF. The CDR3 DNA sequence: TGCGCCAGCAGCCAACCCCTGACAGTTTATCCAACTAATGAAAAACTGTTTTTT.

The chain couples TRBV28 to TRBJ2-5; 12 bases match TRBD1. Unmatched junction bases numbered 10, after V lost 6 bases and J lost 5 bases. The germline CDR1 and CDR2 sequences are MDHEN and SYDVKM. The CDR3 has 16 residues. CDR3 region: CASSPGQGALSETQYF. The CDR3, as DNA: TGTGCCAGCAGCCCGGGACAGGGGGCCTTGTCGGAGACCCAGTACTTC.

This chain joins TRBV5-1 and TRBJ2-3; D remains ambiguous. Germline V gene data show CDR1 as SGHRS and CDR2 as YFSETQ. The CDR3 totals 15 residues. V was cut by 2 bases and J by 2 bases, with 12 bases left in between. The CDR3 loop reads CASSFSVGNTDTQYF. The CDR3 coding sequence is TGCGCCAGCAGCTTCAGTGTCGGAAACACAGATACGCAGTATTTT.

This chain uses TRBV30 with TRBJ2-3; 10 bases fit TRBD2. With V trimmed by 2 bases and J by 2 bases, 10 bases remained unmatched. The CDR3 sequence is 17 residues long. Germline CDR1 and CDR2: GTSNPN and SVGIG (reference sequence). Here the CDR3 DNA reads TGTGCCTGGAGTAAGCGGGGGGGTTACCTTTACACAGATACGCAGTATTTT. Its protein is CAWSKRGGYLYTDTQYF.

This clone appeared a few times. The rearrangement links TRBV29-1 to TRBJ2-6, with 9 bases aligning to TRBD1. The junction had 3 bases not matched to a gene; V was cut back by 6 bases and J by 0 bases. The CDR3 is 15 amino acids. In germline, CDR1 is SQVTM, CDR2 ANQGSEA. The CDR3 DNA reads TGCAGCGTCCCGGGACAGGGCTCTGGGGCCAACGTCCTGACTTTC. Its protein product is CSVPGQGSGANVLTF.